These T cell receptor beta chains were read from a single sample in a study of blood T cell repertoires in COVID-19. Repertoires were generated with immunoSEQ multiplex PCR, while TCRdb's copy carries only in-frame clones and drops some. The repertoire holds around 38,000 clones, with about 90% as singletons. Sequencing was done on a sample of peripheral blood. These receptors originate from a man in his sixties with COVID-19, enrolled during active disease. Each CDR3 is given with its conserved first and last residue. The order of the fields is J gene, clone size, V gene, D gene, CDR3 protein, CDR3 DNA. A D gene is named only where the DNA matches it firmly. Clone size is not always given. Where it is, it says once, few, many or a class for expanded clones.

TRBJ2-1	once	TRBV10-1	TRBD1	CASSPLTGSNEQFF	TGCGCCAGCAGCCCTCTGACAGGGAGTAATGAGCAGTTCTTC
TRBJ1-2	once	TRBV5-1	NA	CASQDSRDGYTF	TGCGCCAGCCAGGACAGTCGGGATGGCTACACCTTC
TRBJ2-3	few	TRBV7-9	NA	CASSPPGNTQYF	TGTGCCAGCAGCCCCCCCGGGAATACGCAGTATTTT
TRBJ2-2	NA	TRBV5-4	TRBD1	CASSPGGYWTGELFF	TGTGCCAGCAGCCCAGGGGGTTATTGGACCGGGGAGCTGTTTTTT
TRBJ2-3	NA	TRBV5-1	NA	CASSLDEPTDTQYF	TGCGCCAGCAGCTTGGATGAGCCAACGGATACGCAGTATTTT
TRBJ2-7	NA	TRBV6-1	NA	CASSEARGQSYEQYF	TGTGCCAGCAGTGAAGCGCGGGGACAGTCCTACGAGCAGTACTTC
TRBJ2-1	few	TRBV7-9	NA	CASSLLSEQFF	TGTGCCAGCAGCTTATTGTCGGAGCAGTTCTTC
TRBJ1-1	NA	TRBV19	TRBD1	CASRPGQRATEAFF	TGTGCCAGTAGACCGGGACAGAGAGCCACTGAAGCTTTCTTT
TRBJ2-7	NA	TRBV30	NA	CAWSESGGTYEQYF	TGTGCCTGGAGTGAGTCAGGGGGGACCTACGAGCAGTACTTC
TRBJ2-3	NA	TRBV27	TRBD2	CASSFGTSGRWSDTQYF	TGTGCCAGCAGTTTTGGGACTAGCGGGAGATGGTCAGATACGCAGTATTTT
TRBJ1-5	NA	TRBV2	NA	CASSDRRGNQPQHF	TGTGCCAGCAGTGATAGAAGAGGGAATCAGCCCCAGCATTTT
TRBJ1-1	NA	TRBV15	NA	CATSRDTGTEAFF	TGTGCCACCAGCAGAGATACAGGCACTGAAGCTTTCTTT
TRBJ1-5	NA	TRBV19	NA	CASSIDPTAGQPQHF	TGTGCCAGTAGTATAGATCCAACCGCCGGGCAGCCCCAGCATTTT
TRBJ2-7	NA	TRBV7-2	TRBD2	CASSRGTSGLSYEQYF	TGTGCCAGCAGCCGTGGGACTAGCGGGCTTTCCTACGAGCAGTACTTC
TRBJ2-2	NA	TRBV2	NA	CASIGGDVTGELFF	TGTGCCAGCATCGGCGGTGATGTTACCGGGGAGCTGTTTTTT
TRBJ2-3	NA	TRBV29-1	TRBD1	CSVATGALLTDTQYF	TGCAGCGTCGCAACAGGGGCACTTCTCACAGATACGCAGTATTTT
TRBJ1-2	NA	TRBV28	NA	CASRPMSFYGYTF	TGTGCCAGCAGGCCCATGAGCTTTTATGGCTACACCTTC
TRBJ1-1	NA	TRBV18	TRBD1	CASSTQGAPRDTEAFF	TGTGCCAGCTCAACTCAGGGGGCGCCTAGGGACACTGAAGCTTTCTTT
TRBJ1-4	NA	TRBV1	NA	CTSSQLAGEILANEKLFF	TGCACCAGCAGCCAACTAGCAGGTGAGATTCTAGCTAATGAAAAACTGTTTTTT
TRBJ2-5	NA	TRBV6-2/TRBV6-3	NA	CASSYTQLRLVETQYF	TGTGCCAGCAGTTACACCCAACTCCGGTTGGTCGAGACCCAGTACTTC
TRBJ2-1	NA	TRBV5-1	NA	CASSLVGGRNEQFF	TGCGCCAGCAGCTTGGTCGGGGGGCGGAATGAGCAGTTCTTC
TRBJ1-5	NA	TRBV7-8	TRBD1	CASSLRRQGVDSNQPQHF	TGTGCCAGCAGCTTACGGCGACAGGGTGTCGATAGCAATCAGCCCCAGCATTTT
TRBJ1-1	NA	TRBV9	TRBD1	CASSDRQGENTEAFF	TGTGCCAGCAGCGATCGACAGGGGGAGAACACTGAAGCTTTCTTT
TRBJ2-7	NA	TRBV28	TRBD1	CASSVKTGEQYF	TGTGCCAGCAGTGTCAAGACAGGGGAGCAGTACTTC
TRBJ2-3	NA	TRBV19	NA	CASSIDGPRITDTQYF	TGTGCCAGTAGTATAGATGGCCCCAGAATCACAGATACGCAGTATTTT
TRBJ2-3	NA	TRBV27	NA	CASQDGRRADTQYF	TGTGCCAGCCAGGACGGGAGAAGGGCAGATACGCAGTATTTT
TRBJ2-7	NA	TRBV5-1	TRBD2	CASSLADSGRDEQYF	TGCGCCAGCAGCTTGGCCGATAGCGGGAGGGACGAGCAGTACTTC
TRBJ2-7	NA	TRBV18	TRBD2	CASSPTSGRPGEQYF	TGTGCCAGCTCACCGACTAGCGGGAGGCCGGGTGAGCAGTACTTC
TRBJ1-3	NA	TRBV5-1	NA	CASSLAGLANTIYF	TGCGCCAGCAGCTTGGCAGGCCTAGCCAACACCATATATTTT
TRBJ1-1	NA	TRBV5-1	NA	CASSSQGGGTEAFF	TGCGCCAGCAGCTCGCAGGGAGGTGGCACTGAAGCTTTCTTT
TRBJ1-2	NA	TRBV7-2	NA	CASSPHADNYGYTF	TGTGCCAGCAGCCCCCACGCGGATAACTATGGCTACACCTTC
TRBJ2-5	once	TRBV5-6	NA	CASSQLGQLSWETQYF	TGTGCCAGCAGCCAACTAGGACAGCTGTCGTGGGAGACCCAGTACTTC
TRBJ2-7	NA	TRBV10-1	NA	CASRSQVPGEQYF	TGCGCCAGCAGGTCACAGGTTCCTGGGGAGCAGTACTTC
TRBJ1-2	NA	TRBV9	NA	CASSVGRGEGGYTF	TGTGCCAGCAGCGTAGGGAGGGGAGAGGGTGGCTACACCTTC
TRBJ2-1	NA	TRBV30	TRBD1	CAWRPSGQGQFF	TGTGCCTGGAGACCCTCCGGACAGGGGCAGTTCTTC
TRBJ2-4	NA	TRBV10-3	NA	CAISEFSPRHIQYF	TGTGCCATCAGTGAGTTTTCCCCGCGGCACATTCAGTACTTC
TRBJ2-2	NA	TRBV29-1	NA	CSIQGPGELFF	TGCAGTATACAGGGTCCCGGGGAGCTGTTTTTT
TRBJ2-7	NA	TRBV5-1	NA	CASTFGGSYEQYF	TGCGCCAGCACGTTTGGCGGGTCCTACGAGCAGTACTTC
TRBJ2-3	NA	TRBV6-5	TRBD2	CASTSGLRDTQYF	TGTGCCAGCACTAGCGGGTTAAGAGATACGCAGTATTTT
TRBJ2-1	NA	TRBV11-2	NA	CASSLGSSNEQFF	TGTGCCAGCAGCTTAGGGAGCAGCAATGAGCAGTTCTTC
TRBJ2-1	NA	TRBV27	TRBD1	CASSYAGQVIDEQFF	TGTGCCAGCAGTTACGCGGGACAGGTTATCGATGAGCAGTTCTTC
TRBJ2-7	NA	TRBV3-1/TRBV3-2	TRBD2	CASSQGLAGSLAEQYF	TGTGCCAGCAGCCAAGGACTAGCGGGTTCTCTTGCCGAGCAGTACTTC
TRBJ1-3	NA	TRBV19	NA	CASSILRAGGNTIYF	TGTGCCAGTAGTATCCTAAGAGCAGGCGGAAACACCATATATTTT
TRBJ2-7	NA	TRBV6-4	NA	CASSGHGGYEQYF	TGTGCCAGCTCTGGACACGGAGGGTACGAGCAGTACTTC
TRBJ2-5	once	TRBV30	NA	CATSGEQETQYF	TGTGCCACCTCAGGGGAACAAGAGACCCAGTACTTC
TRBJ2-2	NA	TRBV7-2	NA	CASSLASSELPNTGELFF	TGTGCCAGCAGCTTAGCCTCATCGGAACTACCGAACACCGGGGAGCTGTTTTTT
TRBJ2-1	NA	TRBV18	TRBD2	CASSPALAGVGEQFF	TGTGCCAGCTCACCGGCACTAGCGGGAGTCGGGGAGCAGTTCTTC
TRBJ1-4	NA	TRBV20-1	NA	CSASYRGEKLFF	TGCAGTGCTAGTTACCGGGGAGAAAAACTGTTTTTT
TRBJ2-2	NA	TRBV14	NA	CASRRGNTGELFF	TGTGCCAGCCGACGGGGGAACACCGGGGAGCTGTTTTTT
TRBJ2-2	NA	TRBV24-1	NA	CATSDSVRGDTGELFF	TGTGCCACCAGTGATTCTGTCAGGGGAGACACCGGGGAGCTGTTTTTT
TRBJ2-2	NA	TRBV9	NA	CASSVELAATGELFF	TGTGCCAGCAGCGTAGAGTTAGCGGCCACCGGGGAGCTGTTTTTT
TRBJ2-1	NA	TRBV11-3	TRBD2	CASSFSPSGNNEQFF	TGTGCCAGCAGCTTTTCCCCTAGCGGTAACAATGAGCAGTTCTTC
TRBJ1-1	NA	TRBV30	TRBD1	CAWRGQMNTEAFF	TGTGCCTGGCGGGGACAGATGAACACTGAAGCTTTCTTT